This T cell receptor beta chain was captured by sequencing in a study of T cells in Graves' hyperthyroidism and ophthalmopathy. Amplified TCR beta CDR3 regions derived from RNA transcripts. RT-PCR in the first round (using the HTBI primer set) targeted the TCR CDR3. TCRdb recomputed calls from the multiplex PCR reads with MiXCR, one row per CDR3 protein. The sample shows a few hundred thousand distinct CDR3 sequences, approximately 15% of them seen only once. Newly diagnosed patients aged 18 to 65 had hyperthyroidism of under 2 months' duration. Points from the study as a whole: Most thyroid clonotypes that were expanded above 0.001 also turned up in blood. Ophthalmopathy was predicted by the model a median of approximately 6.6 months ahead of onset.

CDR1 is LNHNV, CDR2 YYDKDF, per germline (reference sequence). V was cut by 5 bases and J by 6 bases, with 15 bases left in between. This CDR3 spans 14 amino acids. As to this clonotype: Its antigen is still unknown.

Sample: blood. This rearrangement joins TRBV15 to TRBJ2-3, with a weak D call TRBD2 (6 bases). The TCR was taken from a woman in her late teens or twenties with Graves' hyperthyroidism. The CDR3 loop is CATSEPGAWDTQYF. The CDR3 region has the DNA TGTGCCACCAGCGAACCGGGAGCTTGGGATACGCAGTATTTT.